This T cell receptor beta chain was sequenced in a study of blood T cell repertoires in COVID-19. In the authors' methods: From reference gene primer amplification, estimates of nucleated cell counts were derived. Sequencing was performed with immunoSEQ multiplex PCR; in TCRdb, only in-frame clones are kept and a portion is missing. The V and J calls and clone size are taken from that table; D and trimming were inferred from the DNA. Here the sample spans 200,000 to 250,000 clones, nearly 90% being singletons. The study recruited people aged roughly 18 to 95 years across 20 to 30 US areas. Participants reported their clinical history, and cohort assignment relied on those reports. The sequence came from a man aged 25 to 40 who had been exposed to COVID-19. The specimen was PBMCs or T cells enriched from blood (not recorded which).

The CDR3 nucleotides are TGTGCCAGCAGGCCCGGGACAGGGGGCCTAAACCAAGAGACCCAGTACTTC. As protein: CASRPGTGGLNQETQYF. The chain has TRBV3-1 (or the pseudogene TRBV3-2) and TRBJ2-5, with 12 bases matching TRBD1. Trimming cost V 6 bases and J 0 bases; bases outside gene matches: 8. This CDR3 spans 17 amino acids. Looked up from germline, CDR1 is LGHDT and CDR2 is YNNKEL (reference sequence).